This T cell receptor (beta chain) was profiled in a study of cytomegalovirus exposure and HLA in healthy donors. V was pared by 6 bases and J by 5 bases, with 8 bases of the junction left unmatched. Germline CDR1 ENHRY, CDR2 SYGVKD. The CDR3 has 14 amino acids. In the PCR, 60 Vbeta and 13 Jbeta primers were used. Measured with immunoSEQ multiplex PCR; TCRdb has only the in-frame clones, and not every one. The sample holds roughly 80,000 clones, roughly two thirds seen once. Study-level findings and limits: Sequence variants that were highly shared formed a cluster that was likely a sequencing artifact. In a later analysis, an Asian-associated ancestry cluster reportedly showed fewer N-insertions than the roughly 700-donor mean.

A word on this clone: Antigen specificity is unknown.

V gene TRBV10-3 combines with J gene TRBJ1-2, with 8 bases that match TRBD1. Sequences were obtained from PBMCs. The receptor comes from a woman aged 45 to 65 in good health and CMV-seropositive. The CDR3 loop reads CAIRTPGQVYGYTF. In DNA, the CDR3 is TGTGCCATCAGAACTCCGGGACAGGTATATGGCTACACCTTC.